Listed below are T cell receptor beta chains from one sample, sequenced in a study of somatic mutations in cytotoxic T cells in rheumatoid arthritis. Produced via immunoSEQ multiplex PCR; TCRdb's table is partial and in-frame only. This sample carries some 20,000 clones, about 70% of them seen once, and the ten largest clones take approximately 20%. Sequencing used CD8+ T cells sorted from blood. The receptor source for this set is a woman in her sixties or seventies in good health. Each CDR3 is given with its conserved first and last residue. The D gene is left open where the match is weak. Not every row has a clone size; where given, it reads once, few, many or a size class.

size	V	J	D	DNA	CDR3
NA	TRBV7-9	TRBJ2-7	TRBD2	TGTGCCAGCAGCTTATCCGGGACTAATAACGAGCAGTACTTC	CASSLSGTNNEQYF
NA	TRBV9	TRBJ2-2	TRBD2	TGTGCCAGCGGGTCCGGGACTAGCGAAACCGGGGAGCTGTTTTTT	CASGSGTSETGELFF
NA	TRBV11-2	TRBJ2-7	NA	TGTGCCAGCAGCTTAGATCGGGCAGGCGGGACCTACGAGCAGTACTTC	CASSLDRAGGTYEQYF
NA	TRBV6-6	TRBJ2-1	NA	TGTGCCAGCAGCTACGGAGGGAAGAATGAGCAGTTCTTC	CASSYGGKNEQFF
NA	TRBV7-9	TRBJ2-1	NA	TGTGCCAGCAGCCTACCCAGCAATGAGCAGTTCTTC	CASSLPSNEQFF
NA	TRBV29-1	TRBJ2-1	NA	TGCAGCGGGACCTACAATGAGCAGTTCTTC	CSGTYNEQFF
NA	TRBV6-1	TRBJ1-1	NA	TGTGCCAGCAGTGAAGCGTCGGAGACGTCTGAAGCTTTCTTT	CASSEASETSEAFF
once	TRBV6-5	TRBJ2-7	NA	TGTGCCAGCAGTTCCCCCGACATCGCCTACGAGCAGTACTTC	CASSSPDIAYEQYF
NA	TRBV6-5	TRBJ2-2	NA	TGTGCCAGCAGTTACTCCGCTCAGGGGGGGGCGGAGCTGTTTTTT	CASSYSAQGGAELFF
few	TRBV9	TRBJ1-2	NA	TGTGCCAGCAGCCCCCCGGGGTATGGCTACACCTTC	CASSPPGYGYTF
NA	TRBV7-9	TRBJ2-7	NA	TGTGCCAGCAGCTTAGACAGAAACGAGCAGTACTTC	CASSLDRNEQYF
NA	TRBV7-9	TRBJ2-7	NA	TGTGCCAGCAGCGACGGGAGAACCTACGAGCAGTACTTC	CASSDGRTYEQYF
NA	TRBV27	TRBJ1-1	TRBD1	TGTGCCAGCAGTTTCTTCGCCGGGACAGTTGAAGCTTTCTTT	CASSFFAGTVEAFF
NA	TRBV27	TRBJ1-1	NA	TGTGCCAGCAGAACCGCGTCCTATCCCGGGACTGAAGCTTTCTTT	CASRTASYPGTEAFF
NA	TRBV15	TRBJ2-1	NA	TGTGCCACCAGCAGCGAAACAGGGAATGAGCAGTTCTTC	CATSSETGNEQFF
NA	TRBV6-5	TRBJ1-1	TRBD1	TGTGCCAGCAGCTTACAGGGGGGCACTGAAGCTTTCTTT	CASSLQGGTEAFF
NA	TRBV7-9	TRBJ1-3	NA	TGTGCCAGCACCCCTCCAGCAGGGCCTGGAAACACCATATATTTT	CASTPPAGPGNTIYF
NA	TRBV27	TRBJ1-2	NA	TGTGCCAGCAGTCCCTCGGGCCCAAACTATGGCTACACCTTC	CASSPSGPNYGYTF
NA	TRBV6-1	TRBJ1-4	NA	TGTGCCAGCAGTGAAGCGTCAGGGGCTAATGAAAAACTGTTTTTT	CASSEASGANEKLFF
NA	TRBV11-2	TRBJ2-1	TRBD2	TGTGCCAGCAGCTCGGGGACTAGCGGGAGGAATTACAATGAGCAGTTCTTC	CASSSGTSGRNYNEQFF
NA	TRBV27	TRBJ1-1	NA	TGTGCCAGCAGTTTAACCCTAATGAACACTGAAGCTTTCTTT	CASSLTLMNTEAFF
NA	TRBV9	TRBJ1-1	NA	TGTGCCAGCAGCAAAAGTGGGCAAGGAGCTTTCTTT	CASSKSGQGAFF
NA	TRBV27	TRBJ1-5	NA	TGTGCCAGCAGCCCGACAGGTTACAATCAGCCCCAGCATTTT	CASSPTGYNQPQHF
NA	TRBV5-4	TRBJ2-7	NA	TGTGCCAGCAGCTACACCCGGGCCGAGCAGTACTTC	CASSYTRAEQYF